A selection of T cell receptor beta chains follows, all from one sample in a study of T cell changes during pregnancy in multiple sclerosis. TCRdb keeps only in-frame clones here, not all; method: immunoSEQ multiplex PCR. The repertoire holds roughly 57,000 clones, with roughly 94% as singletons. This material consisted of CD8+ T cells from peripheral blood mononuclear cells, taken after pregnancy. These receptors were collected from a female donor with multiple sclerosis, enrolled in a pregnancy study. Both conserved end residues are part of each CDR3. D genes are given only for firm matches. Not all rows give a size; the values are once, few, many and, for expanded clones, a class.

CDR3 protein: CASSSSYPGTDTQYF; CDR3 DNA: TGTGCCAGCAGCTCGTCCTATCCTGGCACAGATACGCAGTATTTT; D gene: -; clone size: -; J gene: TRBJ2-3; V gene: TRBV7-9
CDR3 protein: CASSKAQYEQYF; CDR3 DNA: TGTGCCAGCAGCAAAGCCCAGTACGAGCAGTACTTC; D gene: -; clone size: -; J gene: TRBJ2-7; V gene: TRBV21-1
CDR3 protein: CASSFGTVGGRGYEQYF; CDR3 DNA: TGTGCCAGCAGCTTCGGGACCGTCGGCGGGAGGGGATACGAGCAGTACTTC; D gene: TRBD2; clone size: -; J gene: TRBJ2-7; V gene: TRBV5-4
CDR3 protein: CASSKASDRGYYEQFF; CDR3 DNA: TGTGCCAGCAGCAAAGCGTCAGACAGGGGGTATTATGAGCAGTTCTTC; D gene: -; clone size: -; J gene: TRBJ2-1; V gene: TRBV21-1
CDR3 protein: CASSHRDNYEQYF; CDR3 DNA: TGTGCCAGTAGCCACCGGGACAACTACGAGCAGTACTTC; D gene: -; clone size: -; J gene: TRBJ2-7; V gene: TRBV19
CDR3 protein: CAWSVGGKNTEAFF; CDR3 DNA: TGTGCCTGGAGTGTTGGGGGGAAGAACACTGAAGCTTTCTTT; D gene: -; clone size: -; J gene: TRBJ1-1; V gene: TRBV30
CDR3 protein: CASSQGSTGWTEAFF; CDR3 DNA: TGCGCCAGCAGCCAAGGGTCGACAGGGTGGACTGAAGCTTTCTTT; D gene: TRBD1; clone size: -; J gene: TRBJ1-1; V gene: TRBV4-1
CDR3 protein: CASWQAAMNTEAFF; CDR3 DNA: TGTGCCAGCTGGCAGGCCGCCATGAACACTGAAGCTTTCTTT; D gene: -; clone size: -; J gene: TRBJ1-1; V gene: TRBV5-6
CDR3 protein: CASNSRTGELFF; CDR3 DNA: TGTGCCAGCAACTCCCGGACCGGGGAGCTGTTTTTT; D gene: -; clone size: -; J gene: TRBJ2-2; V gene: TRBV2
CDR3 protein: CASSSLGLAGVYEQYF; CDR3 DNA: TGTGCCAGCTCATCACTAGGACTAGCGGGAGTTTACGAGCAGTACTTC; D gene: TRBD2; clone size: -; J gene: TRBJ2-7; V gene: TRBV18
CDR3 protein: CATSIAGGFYEQYF; CDR3 DNA: TGTGCCACCAGTATAGCGGGAGGGTTCTACGAGCAGTACTTC; D gene: TRBD2; clone size: -; J gene: TRBJ2-7; V gene: TRBV15
CDR3 protein: CASSPSTGYLYGYTF; CDR3 DNA: TGTGCCAGCAGTCCATCCACAGGGTATCTCTATGGCTACACCTTC; D gene: -; clone size: -; J gene: TRBJ1-2; V gene: TRBV27
CDR3 protein: CASSFVGGSQPQHF; CDR3 DNA: TGTGCCAGCAGTTTCGTGGGAGGTAGTCAGCCCCAGCATTTT; D gene: -; clone size: -; J gene: TRBJ1-5; V gene: TRBV28
CDR3 protein: CASSTGQVGYGYTF; CDR3 DNA: TGTGCCAGTAGTACCGGACAGGTTGGGTATGGCTACACCTTC; D gene: TRBD1; clone size: -; J gene: TRBJ1-2; V gene: TRBV19
CDR3 protein: CASSAGGKLFF; CDR3 DNA: TGTGCCAGCAGCGCCGGGGGGAAACTGTTTTTT; D gene: -; clone size: -; J gene: TRBJ1-4; V gene: TRBV5-6
CDR3 protein: CASSLGSPGYGYTF; CDR3 DNA: TGTGCCAGCAGTTTGGGGAGCCCTGGCTATGGCTACACCTTC; D gene: -; clone size: -; J gene: TRBJ1-2; V gene: TRBV27
CDR3 protein: CASSQDPGRVLYNEQFF; CDR3 DNA: TGCGCCAGCAGCCAAGATCCCGGGAGGGTTCTCTACAATGAGCAGTTCTTC; D gene: TRBD2; clone size: -; J gene: TRBJ2-1; V gene: TRBV4-1
CDR3 protein: CASSILYGYTF; CDR3 DNA: TGTGCCAGTAGTATTCTCTATGGCTACACCTTC; D gene: -; clone size: -; J gene: TRBJ1-2; V gene: TRBV19
CDR3 protein: CASSALAGVGRDTQYF; CDR3 DNA: TGTGCCAGCAGCGCCTTAGCGGGAGTGGGTAGGGATACGCAGTATTTT; D gene: TRBD2; clone size: -; J gene: TRBJ2-3; V gene: TRBV9
CDR3 protein: CASVFLRNTEAFF; CDR3 DNA: TGTGCCAGCGTGTTTCTGAGGAACACTGAAGCTTTCTTT; D gene: -; clone size: once; J gene: TRBJ1-1; V gene: TRBV9
CDR3 protein: CASSDHGQGGGELFF; CDR3 DNA: TGTGCCAGCAGTGATCACGGACAGGGCGGAGGGGAGCTGTTTTTT; D gene: TRBD1; clone size: -; J gene: TRBJ2-2; V gene: TRBV25-1